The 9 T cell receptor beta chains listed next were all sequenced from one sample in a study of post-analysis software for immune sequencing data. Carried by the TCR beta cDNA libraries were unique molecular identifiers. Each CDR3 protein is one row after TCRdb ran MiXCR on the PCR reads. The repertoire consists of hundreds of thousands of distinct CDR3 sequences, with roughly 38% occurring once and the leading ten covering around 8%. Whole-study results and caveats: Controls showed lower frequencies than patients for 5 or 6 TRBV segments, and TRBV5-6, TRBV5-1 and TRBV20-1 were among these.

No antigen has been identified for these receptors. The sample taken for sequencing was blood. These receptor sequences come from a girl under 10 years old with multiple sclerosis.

Written as DNA, the CDR3 is TGCGCCAGCAGCTTGGATGGGTTAGATACGCAGTATTTT. Translation gives CASSLDGLDTQYF. V is TRBV5-1 and J is TRBJ2-3; D is ambiguous. Germline CDR1 is SGHRS and CDR2 is YFSETQ. The CDR3 runs to 13 residues. Trimming stripped 0 bases from V and 5 bases from J, with 7 bases between.

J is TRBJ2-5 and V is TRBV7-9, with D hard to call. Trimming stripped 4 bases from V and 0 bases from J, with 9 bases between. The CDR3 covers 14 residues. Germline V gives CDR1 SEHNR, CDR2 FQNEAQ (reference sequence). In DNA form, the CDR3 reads TGTGCCAGCAGCTACAGACGGAACCAAGAGACCCAGTACTTC. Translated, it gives CASSYRRNQETQYF.

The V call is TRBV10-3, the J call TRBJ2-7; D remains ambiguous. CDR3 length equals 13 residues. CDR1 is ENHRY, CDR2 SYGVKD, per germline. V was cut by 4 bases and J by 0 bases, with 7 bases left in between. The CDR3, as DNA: TGTGCCATCAGTGCAGGCACCTCCTACGAGCAGTACTTC. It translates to CAISAGTSYEQYF.

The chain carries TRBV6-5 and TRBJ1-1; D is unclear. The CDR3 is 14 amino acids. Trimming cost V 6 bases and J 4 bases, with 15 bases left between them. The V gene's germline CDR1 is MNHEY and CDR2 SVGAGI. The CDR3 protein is CASSNGGPGTEAFF. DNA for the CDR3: TGTGCCAGCAGCAACGGCGGGCCTGGCACTGAAGCTTTCTTT.

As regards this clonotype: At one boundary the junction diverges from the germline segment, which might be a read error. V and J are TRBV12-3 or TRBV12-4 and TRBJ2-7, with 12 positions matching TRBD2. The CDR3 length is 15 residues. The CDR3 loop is CASSTGLAGIYERYF. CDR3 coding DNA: TGTGCCAGCAGTACCGGACTAGCGGGGATCTACGAGCGGTACTTC.

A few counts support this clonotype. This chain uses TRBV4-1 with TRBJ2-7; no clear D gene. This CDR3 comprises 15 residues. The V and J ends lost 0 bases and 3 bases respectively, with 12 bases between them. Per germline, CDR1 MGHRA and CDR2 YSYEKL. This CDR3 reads CASSQEGTVGYEQYF. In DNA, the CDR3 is TGCGCCAGCAGCCAAGAGGGCACGGTCGGCTACGAGCAGTACTTC.

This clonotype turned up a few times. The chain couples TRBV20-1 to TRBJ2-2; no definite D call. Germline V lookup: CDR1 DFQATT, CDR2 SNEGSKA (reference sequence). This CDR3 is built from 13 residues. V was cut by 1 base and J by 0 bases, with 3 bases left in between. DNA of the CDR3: TGCAGTGCTAGAGTAACGAACACCGGGGAGCTGTTTTTT. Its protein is CSARVTNTGELFF.

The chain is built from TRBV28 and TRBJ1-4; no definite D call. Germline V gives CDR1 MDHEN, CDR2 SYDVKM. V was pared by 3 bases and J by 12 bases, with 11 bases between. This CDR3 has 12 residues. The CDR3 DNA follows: TGTGCCAGCAGTTTCCCAGGCGCGCAACTGTTTTTT. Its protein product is CASSFPGAQLFF. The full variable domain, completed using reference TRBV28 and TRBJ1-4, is DVKVTQSSRYLVKRTGEKVFLECVQDMDHENMFWYRQDPGLGLRLIYFSYDVKMKEKGDIPEGYSVSREKKERFSLILESASTNQTSMYLCASSFPGAQLFFGSGTQLSVL.

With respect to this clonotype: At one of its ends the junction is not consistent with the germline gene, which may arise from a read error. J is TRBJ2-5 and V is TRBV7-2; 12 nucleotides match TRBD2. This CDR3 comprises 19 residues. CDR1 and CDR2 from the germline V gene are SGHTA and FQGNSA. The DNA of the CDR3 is TGTGCCAGCAGCCCAAGACACCCCGGACTAGCGGGGATCCAAGAGTCCCAGTACTTC. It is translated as CASSPRHPGLAGIQESQYF. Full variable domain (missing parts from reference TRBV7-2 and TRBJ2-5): GAGVSQSPSNKVTEKGKDVELRCDPISGHTALYWYRQSLGQGLEFLIYFQGNSAPDKSGLPSDRFSAERTGGSVSTLTIQRTQQEDSAVYLCASSPRHPGLAGIQESQYFGPGTRLLVL.